The 3 T cell receptor beta chains below all came from one sample that was sequenced in a study of CD8+CD57+ T cells in acquired aplastic anemia. An expansion of CD8+CD57+ cells by flow cytometry had been shown in patients chosen for sequencing. According to the study, genomic DNA was the template for TCR beta VDJ and CDR3 profiling. TCRdb ran MiXCR on the reads and lists one entry per CDR3 protein. This table holds approximately 180,000 distinct CDR3 sequences, around half found once. Material: sorted CD4+, CD8+, or CD8+CD57+ T cells (not recorded which) from PBMCs. These TCRs come from a human donor with aplastic anemia.

This clonotype was detected only a few times. The rearrangement joins TRBV2 to TRBJ1-2, with D perhaps matching TRBD1 (5 bases). CDR1 and CDR2 (germline): SNHLY, FYNNEI. The CDR3 is 13 residues long. V shed 6 bases and J shed 4 bases, with 12 bases lying between them. As DNA, the CDR3 is TGTGCCAGCAGCAGGGAGGGCGGCTATGGCTACACCTTC. Its translation is CASSREGGYGYTF.

In this sample, this clonotype turned up many times. The CDR3 DNA reads TGTGCCAGTACCACCCTCGGTGGTACCTATGGCTACACCTTC. Its translation: CASTTLGGTYGYTF. The chain is built from TRBV19 and TRBJ1-2; D gene unclear. The CDR3 spans 14 residues. V lost 7 bases, J lost 4 bases, and 16 bases lay in between. Germline V CDR1 and CDR2: LNHDA, SQIVND (reference sequence). The full variable domain, its missing parts supplied by reference TRBV19 and TRBJ1-2, is DGGITQSPKYLFRKEGQNVTLSCEQNLNHDAMYWYRQDPGQGLRLIYYSQIVNDFQKGDIAEGYSVSREKKESFPLTVTSAQKNPTAFYLCASTTLGGTYGYTFGSGTRLTVV.

The chain links TRBV24-1 to TRBJ1-1, with no clear D. There are 10 residues in the CDR3. CDR1 and CDR2 from the germline V gene are KGHDR and SFDVKD. Trimming shortened V by 7 bases and J by 4 bases, and 3 bases separated the two germline ends. The CDR3 DNA is TGTGCCACCAGAAGCACTGAAGCTTTCTTT. This codes for CATRSTEAFF.